A single sample is the source of the 27 T cell receptor beta chains below, sequenced in a study of blood T cell repertoires in COVID-19. TCRdb's copy holds only in-frame clones and misses some; the assay was immunoSEQ multiplex PCR. The sample yields some 370,000 clones, 89% seen once. The sequenced sample was peripheral blood. The source of these receptors is a man aged 35 to 55 with acute or convalescent COVID-19.

This rearrangement joins TRBV10-3 to TRBJ1-5; no firm D call. V was shortened by 3 bases and J by 4 bases, with 4 bases between the two germline ends. In germline, CDR1 is ENHRY, CDR2 SYGVKD. The CDR3 has 12 residues. The CDR3 reads CAISDVNQPQHF. CDR3 in DNA: TGTGCCATCAGTGACGTAAATCAGCCCCAGCATTTT.

Regarding this clone: Distinct nucleotide sequences in the sample also encode this CDR3. The genes are TRBV7-9 and TRBJ2-7, with a possible D match to TRBD1 (5 bases). Germline assignment: CDR1 SEHNR and CDR2 FQNEAQ (reference sequence). The CDR3 is 12 amino acids. Trimming shortened V by 5 bases and J by 3 bases, and 8 bases separated the two germline ends. CDR3 sequence (DNA): TGTGCCAGCAGCGGAACAGGCTACGAGCAGTACTTC. Its protein is CASSGTGYEQYF. Full variable domain (rest looked up from reference TRBV7-9 and TRBJ2-7): DTGVSQNPRHKITKRGQNVTFRCDPISEHNRLYWYRQTLGQGPEFLTYFQNEAQLEKSRLLSDRFSAERPKGSFSTLEIQRTEQGDSAMYLCASSGTGYEQYFGPGTRLTVT.

V gene TRBV7-2 combines with J gene TRBJ1-3, with D unresolved. Trimming removed 6 bases from V and 6 bases from J, with 6 bases in between. CDR3 length: 11 residues. The germline V gene encodes CDR1 SGHTA and CDR2 FQGNSA. DNA for the CDR3: TGTGCCAGCAGGAGAGAAAACACCATATATTTT. Its protein is CASRRENTIYF. Variable domain in full (rest from reference TRBV7-2 and TRBJ1-3): GAGVSQSPSNKVTEKGKDVELRCDPISGHTALYWYRQSLGQGLEFLIYFQGNSAPDKSGLPSDRFSAERTGGSVSTLTIQRTQQEDSAVYLCASRRENTIYFGEGSWLTVV.

The J gene is TRBJ2-7, the V gene TRBV7-9; 8 bases match TRBD2. This CDR3 has 13 residues. Germline V lookup: CDR1 SEHNR, CDR2 FQNEAQ (reference sequence). The V and J ends lost 6 bases and 0 bases, in that order; junction bases with no gene match: 1. For the CDR3, the DNA is TGTGCCAGCAGAGGGACTAGCTCCTACGAGCAGTACTTC. Its translation: CASRGTSSYEQYF.

This chain links TRBV20-1 with TRBJ1-3; 8 bases align to TRBD1. The CDR3 spans 16 residues. Per the germline V gene, CDR1 is DFQATT and CDR2 is SNEGSKA (reference sequence). V was clipped by 3 bases and J by 1 base; unmatched bases: 8. The CDR3 region has the DNA TGCAGTGCTAGTTTGCCAGGGGGCCTGTCTGGAAACACCATATATTTT. Residues: CSASLPGGLSGNTIYF.

This rearrangement joins TRBV5-5 to TRBJ2-7, with D possibly TRBD1 on 6 matching bases. V gave up 4 bases and J gave up 4 bases, with 15 bases separating them. The CDR3 is 14 residues long. CDR1 is SGHKS and CDR2 is YYEKEE in the germline V gene (reference sequence). The CDR3 nucleotides are TGTGCCAGCAGCCCCGGTCCGGGACAATACGAGCAGTACTTC. This encodes CASSPGPGQYEQYF.

The V and J genes are TRBV7-6 and TRBJ2-2, with a weak D call TRBD1 (6 bases). This CDR3 comprises 17 residues. Germline V gene data show CDR1 as SGHVS and CDR2 as FNYEAQ. With 4 bases removed from V and 1 base from J, the gap between germline ends came to 16 bases. This chain's CDR3 is CASSSGRTGLNTGELFF. The DNA of the CDR3 is TGTGCCAGCAGCTCGGGTCGAACAGGGCTGAACACCGGGGAGCTGTTTTTT. Looking up the rest from reference TRBV7-6 and TRBJ2-2 gives the full variable domain: GAGVSQSPRYKVTKRGQDVALRCDPISGHVSLYWYRQALGQGPEFLTYFNYEAQQDKSGLPNDRFSAERPEGSISTLTIQRTEQRDSAMYRCASSSGRTGLNTGELFFGEGSRLTVL.

The chain recombines TRBV5-1 with TRBJ1-1, with 9 bases identical to TRBD1. V shed 2 bases, J shed 5 bases, and the junction held 10 bases outside the gene matches. The CDR3 runs to 16 residues. The V gene's germline CDR1 is SGHRS and CDR2 YFSETQ. In DNA, the CDR3 is TGCGCCAGCAGCTTAGAAAACAGGGGGCAAAAGACTGAAGCTTTCTTT. This translates into CASSLENRGQKTEAFF.

The chain has TRBV5-1 and TRBJ2-3; D remains unclear. The germline CDR1 and CDR2 sequences are SGHRS and YFSETQ. The CDR3 has 12 residues. Trimming left V 3 bases short and J 4 bases short, with 6 bases between. The CDR3 reads CASSYSADTQYF. CDR3 nucleotide sequence: TGCGCCAGCAGCTATTCTGCAGATACGCAGTATTTT.

The V and J genes are TRBV4-1 and TRBJ1-2; D remains ambiguous. CDR1 MGHRA and CDR2 YSYEKL come from the germline V gene. V was trimmed by 1 base and J by 5 bases, leaving 11 bases between them. This CDR3 region has 14 residues. CDR3 in DNA: TGCGCCAGCAGCCAAGGTCCCGCGACATATGGCTACACCTTC. It translates to CASSQGPATYGYTF.

The chain is built from TRBV7-9 and TRBJ1-5, with a tentative D call TRBD1 (5 bases). Trimming pared 5 bases from V and 0 bases from J, leaving 17 bases between. The length of the CDR3 is 17 residues. Germline lookup yields CDR1 SEHNR and CDR2 FQNEAQ (reference sequence). CDR3 sequence reads: CASSPTGRTNSNQPQHF. In DNA, the CDR3 is TGTGCCAGCAGCCCCACCGGCAGGACAAATAGCAATCAGCCCCAGCATTTT.

This chain joins TRBV6-2 or TRBV6-3 and TRBJ1-2; unclear D gene. CDR1 is MNHEY and CDR2 is SVGEGT in the germline V gene. V gave up 6 bases and J gave up 6 bases, with 20 bases separating them. This CDR3 is built from 15 residues. The CDR3 here is CASSPVIPGPHGYTF. The CDR3 region has the DNA TGTGCCAGCAGCCCTGTAATACCGGGTCCCCATGGCTACACCTTC.

The chain is built from TRBV6-2 or TRBV6-3 and TRBJ2-7; D gene unclear. Germline V gene sequence: CDR1 MNHEY, CDR2 SVGEGT. The V end was cut by 2 bases, the J end by 2 bases, with 7 bases between. The CDR3 runs to 13 residues. The CDR3 loop is CASSYHTTYEQYF. The CDR3 DNA reads as TGTGCCAGCAGTTACCACACAACCTACGAGCAGTACTTC.

The chain links TRBV3-1 (or the pseudogene TRBV3-2) to TRBJ2-7, with 8 bases matching TRBD1. The CDR3 extends over 16 amino acids. V was clipped by 3 bases and J by 3 bases; unmatched bases: 10. Germline V gene sequence: CDR1 LGHDT, CDR2 YNNKEL (reference sequence). The CDR3 reads CASSQQYGQGFYEQYF. In DNA form, the CDR3 reads TGTGCCAGCAGCCAGCAATACGGACAGGGATTCTACGAGCAGTACTTC.

The chain joins TRBV29-1 to TRBJ2-5; 10 nucleotides match TRBD1. This CDR3 has 15 amino acids. V trimming: 5 bases; J trimming: 6 bases; junction bases outside the gene matches: 12. CDR1 SQVTM and CDR2 ANQGSEA come from the germline V gene. The CDR3 nucleotides read TGCAGCGTTTCGACCGGGACAGGGGAGGTTCAGACCCAGTACTTC. Its translation: CSVSTGTGEVQTQYF.

The gene calls are TRBV5-1 and TRBJ2-7; D uncertain. The CDR3 length is 13 residues. The V end was cut by 6 bases, the J end by 3 bases, with 13 bases between. Germline assignment: CDR1 SGHRS and CDR2 YFSETQ. The CDR3 nucleotides are TGCGCCAGCACCGATTCCCTAGGCTACGAGCAGTACTTC. It translates to CASTDSLGYEQYF.

This chain links TRBV28 with TRBJ2-7, with 9 bases matching TRBD1. Germline CDR1 MDHEN, CDR2 SYDVKM. V gave up 6 bases and J gave up 0 bases; unmatched junction bases: 12. The CDR3 totals 17 residues. DNA for the CDR3: TGTGCCAGCAGGGGGACAGGGCCCTTCTCGCCCTCCTACGAGCAGTACTTC. Translating gives CASRGTGPFSPSYEQYF.

V gene TRBV6-1 combines with J gene TRBJ1-6, with 8 bases fitting TRBD1. The CDR3 totals 19 residues. Germline V gene lookup returns CDR1 MNHNS and CDR2 SASEGT. J lost 5 bases, V lost 1 base, and 13 bases had no gene match. The CDR3 region is CASSEVRTGILSHNSPLHF. In DNA form, the CDR3 reads TGTGCCAGCAGTGAAGTGAGGACAGGGATACTATCGCATAATTCACCCCTCCACTTT.

This sequence joins TRBV7-8 and TRBJ2-7; a weak D match, TRBD1 (5 bases). The CDR3 runs 13 residues. Trimming left V 6 bases short and J 5 bases short, with 14 bases between. Germline CDR1 SGHVS, CDR2 FQNEAQ. The CDR3 DNA reads TGTGCCAGCAGTGAACAGCGCAGGGACGAGCAGTACTTC. Translated, it gives CASSEQRRDEQYF.

The chain employs TRBV4-2 and TRBJ2-5; 12 bases line up with TRBD2. CDR1 LGHNA and CDR2 YNFKEQ come from the germline V gene. Trimming cost V 5 bases and J 5 bases; bases outside gene matches: 9. The CDR3 has 16 residues. The CDR3 region is CASSGRLAGDPETQYF. In nucleotides, the CDR3 is TGTGCCAGCAGCGGCAGACTAGCGGGAGATCCGGAGACCCAGTACTTC.

The V call is TRBV27, the J call TRBJ1-4; D is unclear. Germline V gene lookup returns CDR1 MNHEY and CDR2 SMNVEV (reference sequence). The CDR3 is 14 amino acids. V was cut by 6 bases and J by 4 bases, with 12 bases left in between. The CDR3: CASRAEFVNEKLFF. As DNA, the CDR3 is TGTGCCAGCAGGGCGGAATTCGTTAATGAAAAACTGTTTTTT.

The rearrangement uses TRBV27 and TRBJ1-1; D might be TRBD1 (5 bases). The germline V gene has CDR1 MNHEY and CDR2 SMNVEV (reference sequence). This CDR3 contains 15 residues. Between the trimmed V and J ends, which lost 3 bases and 1 base, there was a span of 12 bases. CDR3 bases: TGTGCCAGCAGTTTGGGCCCAACAGGGAACACTGAAGCTTTCTTT. Protein sequence: CASSLGPTGNTEAFF.

The V gene is TRBV15, the J gene TRBJ1-5, with D tentatively TRBD1 (6 bases). The CDR3 sequence is 16 residues long. Germline CDR1 is LNHNV and CDR2 is YYDKDF (reference sequence). V was shortened by 0 bases and J by 2 bases, with 11 bases between the two germline ends. Written as DNA, the CDR3 is TGTGCCACCAGCAGAGATGCCGCAGGGGGCAATCAGCCCCAGCATTTT. This gives the protein CATSRDAAGGNQPQHF.

The gene calls are TRBV18 and TRBJ1-1; D call uncertain. The CDR3 runs 13 residues. V was clipped by 4 bases and J by 3 bases, with 9 bases between them. Germline V gene lookup returns CDR1 KGHSH and CDR2 LQKENI. The DNA for the CDR3 is TGTGCCAGCTCACTTTCCCCGTACACTGAAGCTTTCTTT. Translation gives CASSLSPYTEAFF.

CDR3 sequence reads: CAWGAYSYEQYF. CDR3 coding DNA: TGTGCCTGGGGGGCATATTCCTACGAGCAGTACTTC. The chain recombines TRBV30 with TRBJ2-7; possible D gene TRBD1, 5 bases. Trimming removed 5 bases at V and 1 base at J, with 9 bases between. The CDR3 has 12 residues. CDR1 GTSNPN and CDR2 SVGIG come from the germline V gene (reference sequence). The full variable domain, its missing parts supplied by reference TRBV30 and TRBJ2-7, is SQTIHQWPATLVQPVGSPLSLECTVEGTSNPNLYWYRQAAGRGLQLLFYSVGIGQISSEVPQNLSASRPQDRQFILSSKKLLLSDSGFYLCAWGAYSYEQYFGPGTRLTVT.

The chain carries TRBV5-1 and TRBJ2-3; the D is unclear. The CDR3 runs 13 residues. The germline V gene has CDR1 SGHRS and CDR2 YFSETQ. V lost 3 bases to trimming and J lost 6 bases, with 11 bases between them. CDR3 amino acids: CASSSTLGDTQYF. The CDR3 nucleotides are TGCGCCAGCAGCTCCACCCTCGGGGATACGCAGTATTTT.

As to this clone: A read error may account for a junction end that differs from germline. This chain uses TRBV7-6 with TRBJ2-7; 9 bases are a match to TRBD2. CDR3 length: 18 residues. CDR1 and CDR2 (germline): SGHVS, FNYEAQ. The CDR3 DNA sequence: TGTGTCAGCAGCTTAATTCCGCGGGAGGGGGATCGTGGGTACGAGCAGTACTTC. Protein sequence: CVSSLIPREGDRGYEQYF.